This T cell receptor beta chain comes out of a study of human T cells and chemical hapten exposure. Turning to the study itself: Throughout the roughly 22-week study, diphenylcyclopropenone was applied weekly to the patients' scalps. Application of 0.01% DPC to the upper back was done by patch test, with a reading at 6 days. Slight volume differences across pooled libraries mainly accounted for varying per-sample TCR yields.

Turning to this clonotype: Its antigen is unknown.

The time point is: patch test 3, about 24 weeks after DPC sensitization. Regarding treatment: therapeutic diphenylcyclopropenone sensitization with weekly scalp DPC. Findings and caveats of the study: Significantly more large CDR3 similarity clusters arose among expanded TCRs than among controls.

The length of the CDR3 is 14 residues. The V segment lost 6 bases and the J segment 3 bases; nucleotides outside the gene matches: 4. Each CDR3 protein is one row after TCRdb ran MiXCR on the RACE reads. The sample includes roughly 100,000 distinct CDR3 sequences, nearly 35% of them seen just once. Sequenced material: whole blood, taken in connection with sensitization to the hapten diphenylcyclopropenone (DPC). This chain links TRBV12-3 or TRBV12-4 with TRBJ1-2, with 10 nucleotides matching TRBD1. This clonotype was sampled from a man aged 35 to 55 with alopecia areata. Some clones in this sample may be carry-over from other donors' samples. The CDR3 sequence is CASSSTGGDYGYTF. The DNA of the CDR3 is TGTGCCAGCAGCTCGACAGGGGGCGACTATGGCTACACCTTC.